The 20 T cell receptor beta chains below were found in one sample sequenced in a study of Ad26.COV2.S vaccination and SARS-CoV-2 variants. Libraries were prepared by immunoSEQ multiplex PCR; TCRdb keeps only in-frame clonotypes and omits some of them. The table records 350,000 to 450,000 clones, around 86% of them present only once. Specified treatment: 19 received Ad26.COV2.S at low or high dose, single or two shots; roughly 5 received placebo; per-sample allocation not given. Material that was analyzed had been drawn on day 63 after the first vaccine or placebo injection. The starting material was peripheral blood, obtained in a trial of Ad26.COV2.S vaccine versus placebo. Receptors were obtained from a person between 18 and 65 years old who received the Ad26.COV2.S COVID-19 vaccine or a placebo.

CDR3: CASNNMAPERTQHF. As DNA, the CDR3 is TGTGCCAGCAATAATATGGCCCCTGAGCGGACCCAGCATTTT. The chain recombines TRBV6-5 with TRBJ1-5; D call uncertain. The CDR3 covers 14 residues. The germline V and J ends were trimmed by 7 bases and 11 bases, with 21 bases remaining between them. From germline, CDR1 is MNHEY and CDR2 SVGAGI.

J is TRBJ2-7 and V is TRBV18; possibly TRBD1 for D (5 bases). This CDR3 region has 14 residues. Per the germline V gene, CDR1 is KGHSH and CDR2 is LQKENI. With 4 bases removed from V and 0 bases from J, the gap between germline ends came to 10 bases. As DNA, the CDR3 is TGTGCCAGCTCACGTGGCAGGGACTCCTACGAGCAGTACTTC. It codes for CASSRGRDSYEQYF. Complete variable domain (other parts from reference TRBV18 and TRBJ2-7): NAGVMQNPRHLVRRRGQEARLRCSPMKGHSHVYWYRQLPEEGLKFMVYLQKENIIDESGMPKERFSAEFPKEGPSILRIQQVVRGDSAAYFCASSRGRDSYEQYFGPGTRLTVT.

DNA for the CDR3: TGTGCCAGCAGCCAAGATCGGGCGGATTATGGCTACACCTTC. Amino acid sequence: CASSQDRADYGYTF. This rearrangement joins TRBV4-2 to TRBJ1-2; D is ambiguous. Trimming pared 0 bases from V and 5 bases from J, leaving 10 bases between. Germline V gene data show CDR1 as LGHNA and CDR2 as YNFKEQ. CDR3 length equals 14 residues.

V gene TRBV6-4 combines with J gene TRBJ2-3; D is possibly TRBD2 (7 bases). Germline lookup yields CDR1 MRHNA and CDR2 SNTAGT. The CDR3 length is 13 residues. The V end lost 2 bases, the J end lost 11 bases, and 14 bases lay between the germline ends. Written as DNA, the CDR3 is TGTGCCAGCAGTGACACTCTAGGGGGGGTGCAGTATTTT. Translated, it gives CASSDTLGGVQYF.

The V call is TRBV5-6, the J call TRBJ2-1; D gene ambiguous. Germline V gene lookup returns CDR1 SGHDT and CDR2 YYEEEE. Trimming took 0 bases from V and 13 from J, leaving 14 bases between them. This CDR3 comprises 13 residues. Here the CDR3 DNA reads TGTGCCAGCAGCTTGGCCTCGGTGGGAAGACAGTTCTTC. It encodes CASSLASVGRQFF.

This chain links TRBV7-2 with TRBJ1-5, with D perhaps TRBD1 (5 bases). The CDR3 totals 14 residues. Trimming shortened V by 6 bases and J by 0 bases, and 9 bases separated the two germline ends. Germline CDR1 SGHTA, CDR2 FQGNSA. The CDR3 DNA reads TGTGCCAGCAGTTCAGACAGTAGCAATCAGCCCCAGCATTTT. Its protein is CASSSDSSNQPQHF.

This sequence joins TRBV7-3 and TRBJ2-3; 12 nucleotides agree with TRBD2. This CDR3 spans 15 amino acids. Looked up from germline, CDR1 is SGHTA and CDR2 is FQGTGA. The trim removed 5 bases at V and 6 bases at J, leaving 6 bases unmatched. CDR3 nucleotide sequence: TGTGCCAGCAGCCGACTAGCGGGGGCGCGGGATACGCAGTATTTT. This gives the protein CASSRLAGARDTQYF.

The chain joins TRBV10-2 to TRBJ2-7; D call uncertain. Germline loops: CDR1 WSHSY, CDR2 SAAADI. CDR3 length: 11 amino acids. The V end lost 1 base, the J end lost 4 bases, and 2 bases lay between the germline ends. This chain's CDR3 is CASSELYEQYF. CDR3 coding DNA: TGCGCCAGCAGTGAGTTATACGAGCAGTACTTC.

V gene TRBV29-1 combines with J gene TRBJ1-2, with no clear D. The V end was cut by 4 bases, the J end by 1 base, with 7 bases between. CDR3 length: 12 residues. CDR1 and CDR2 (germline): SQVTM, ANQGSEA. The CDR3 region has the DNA TGCAGCGTTGGGAGTAATAACTATGGCTACACCTTC. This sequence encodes CSVGSNNYGYTF.

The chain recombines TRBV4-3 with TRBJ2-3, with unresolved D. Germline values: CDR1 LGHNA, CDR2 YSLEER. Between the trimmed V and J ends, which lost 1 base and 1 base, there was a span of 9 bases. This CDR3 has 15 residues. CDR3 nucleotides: TGCGCCAGCAGCCAAGCCCACAAGGGCACAGATACGCAGTATTTT. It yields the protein CASSQAHKGTDTQYF.

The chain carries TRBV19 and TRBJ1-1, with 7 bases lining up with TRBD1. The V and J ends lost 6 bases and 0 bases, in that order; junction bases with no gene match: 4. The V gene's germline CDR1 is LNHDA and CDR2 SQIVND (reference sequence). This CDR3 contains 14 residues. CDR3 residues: CASSAGQMNTEAFF. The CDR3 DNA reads TGTGCCAGTAGCGCGGGACAGATGAACACTGAAGCTTTCTTT.

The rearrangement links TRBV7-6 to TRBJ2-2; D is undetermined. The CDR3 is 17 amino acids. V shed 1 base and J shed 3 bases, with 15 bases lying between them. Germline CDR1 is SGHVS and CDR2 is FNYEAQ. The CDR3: CASSLGGGLLYTGELFF. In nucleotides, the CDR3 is TGTGCCAGCAGCTTAGGTGGTGGGTTGTTGTACACCGGGGAGCTGTTTTTT. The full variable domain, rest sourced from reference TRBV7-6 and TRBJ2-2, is GAGVSQSPRYKVTKRGQDVALRCDPISGHVSLYWYRQALGQGPEFLTYFNYEAQQDKSGLPNDRFSAERPEGSISTLTIQRTEQRDSAMYRCASSLGGGLLYTGELFFGEGSRLTVL.

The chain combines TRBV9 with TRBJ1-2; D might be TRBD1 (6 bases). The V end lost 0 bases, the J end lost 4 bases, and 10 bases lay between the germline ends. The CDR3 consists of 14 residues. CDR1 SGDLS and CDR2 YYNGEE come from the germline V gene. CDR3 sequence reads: CASSVDQGRYGYTF. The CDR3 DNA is TGTGCCAGCAGCGTAGACCAGGGGCGCTATGGCTACACCTTC.

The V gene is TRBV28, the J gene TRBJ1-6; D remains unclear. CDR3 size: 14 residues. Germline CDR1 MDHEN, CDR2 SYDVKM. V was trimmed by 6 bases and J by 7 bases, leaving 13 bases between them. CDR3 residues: CASSPAQLNSPLHF. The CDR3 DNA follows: TGTGCCAGCAGCCCCGCGCAGTTGAATTCACCCCTCCACTTT.

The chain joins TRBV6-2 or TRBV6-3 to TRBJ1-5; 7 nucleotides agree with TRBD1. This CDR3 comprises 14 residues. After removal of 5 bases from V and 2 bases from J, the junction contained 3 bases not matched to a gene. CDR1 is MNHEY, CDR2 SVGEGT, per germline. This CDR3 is CASSPGTGNQPQHF. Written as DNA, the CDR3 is TGTGCCAGCAGTCCCGGGACAGGCAATCAGCCCCAGCATTTT.

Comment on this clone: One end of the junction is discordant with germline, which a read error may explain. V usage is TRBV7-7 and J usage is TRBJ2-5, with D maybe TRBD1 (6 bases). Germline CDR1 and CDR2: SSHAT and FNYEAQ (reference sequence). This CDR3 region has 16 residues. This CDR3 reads CASSLFSGATQETQYF. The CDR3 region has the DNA TGTGCTAGCAGCTTATTTTCAGGGGCGACCCAAGAGACCCAGTACTTC.

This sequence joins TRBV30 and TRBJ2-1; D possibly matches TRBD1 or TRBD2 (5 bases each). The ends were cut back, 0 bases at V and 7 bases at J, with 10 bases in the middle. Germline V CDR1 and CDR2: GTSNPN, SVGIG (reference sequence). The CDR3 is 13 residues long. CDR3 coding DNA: TGTGCCTGGAGTGTATCGGGACCTAATGAGCAGTTCTTC. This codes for CAWSVSGPNEQFF.

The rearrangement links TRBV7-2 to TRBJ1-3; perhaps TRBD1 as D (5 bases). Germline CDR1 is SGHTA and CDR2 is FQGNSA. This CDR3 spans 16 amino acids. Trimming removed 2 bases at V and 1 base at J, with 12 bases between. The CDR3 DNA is TGTGCCAGCAGCTTAATGGGGGGTCGTTCTGGAAACACCATATATTTT. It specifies CASSLMGGRSGNTIYF. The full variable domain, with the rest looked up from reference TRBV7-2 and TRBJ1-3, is GAGVSQSPSNKVTEKGKDVELRCDPISGHTALYWYRQSLGQGLEFLIYFQGNSAPDKSGLPSDRFSAERTGGSVSTLTIQRTQQEDSAVYLCASSLMGGRSGNTIYFGEGSWLTVV.

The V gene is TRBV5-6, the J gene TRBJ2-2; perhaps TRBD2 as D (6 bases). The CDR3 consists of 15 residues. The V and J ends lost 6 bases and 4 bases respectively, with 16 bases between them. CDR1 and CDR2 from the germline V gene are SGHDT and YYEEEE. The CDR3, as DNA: TGTGCCAGCACCCTCGGGGGAATAGGCACCGGGGAGCTGTTTTTT. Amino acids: CASTLGGIGTGELFF.

CDR3 sequence reads: CASSPWDESVPYTEAFF. The CDR3 nucleotides read TGTGCCAGCTCACCCTGGGACGAGTCCGTCCCTTACACTGAAGCTTTCTTT. This chain joins TRBV18 and TRBJ1-1; D might be TRBD1 (5 bases). Germline CDR1 KGHSH, CDR2 LQKENI. This CDR3 has 17 residues. The V end lost 3 bases, the J end lost 3 bases, and 20 bases lay between the germline ends.